Each of the 20 T cell receptor beta chains below was sequenced from the same sample in a study of shared clonotypes between healthy human individuals. Sequenced by immunoSEQ multiplex PCR; TCRdb stores in-frame clones only, minus some. This sample carries 2 million to 2.5 million clones, just over 90% of them seen once, and the ten largest clones take about 0.41%. Specimen: naive CD4+ T cells from PBMCs. Subset denoted: CD45RA+ positively selected. These receptors were collected from a man aged 18 to 30 in good health. Some clones in this sample may be carry-over from other donors' samples.

This chain connects TRBV5-1 to TRBJ2-3; TRBD1 might be the D (5 bases). This CDR3 contains 16 residues. CDR1 and CDR2 from the germline V gene are SGHRS and YFSETQ. Trimming took off 0 bases at V and 5 bases at J, with 16 bases between the two ends. CDR3 in DNA: TGCGCCAGCAGCTTGGTGGTGGCAGGGCAGGGAGATACGCAGTATTTT. It yields the protein CASSLVVAGQGDTQYF. The variable domain in full, with the rest retrieved from reference TRBV5-1 and TRBJ2-3, is KAGVTQTPRYLIKTRGQQVTLSCSPISGHRSVSWYQQTPGQGLQFLFEYFSETQRNKGNFPGRFSGRQFSNSRSEMNVSTLELGDSALYLCASSLVVAGQGDTQYFGPGTRLTVL.

In its sample, this clone was seen once. Other DNA sequences in the sample encode the same CDR3. The chain employs TRBV18 and TRBJ2-3, with D tentatively TRBD1 (5 bases). The CDR3 length is 15 residues. The germline V and J ends were trimmed by 3 bases and 0 bases, with 10 bases remaining between them. CDR1 is KGHSH, CDR2 LQKENI, per germline. CDR3 coding DNA: TGTGCCAGCTCACCTACAGGTGGCAGCACAGATACGCAGTATTTT. Encoded protein: CASSPTGGSTDTQYF. The full variable domain, completed using reference TRBV18 and TRBJ2-3, is NAGVMQNPRHLVRRRGQEARLRCSPMKGHSHVYWYRQLPEEGLKFMVYLQKENIIDESGMPKERFSAEFPKEGPSILRIQQVVRGDSAAYFCASSPTGGSTDTQYFGPGTRLTVL.

The table lists this clone with a count of one. The chain combines TRBV7-9 with TRBJ1-1; perhaps TRBD1 as D (5 bases). Trimming took off 1 base at V and 0 bases at J, with 18 bases between the two ends. The CDR3 is 18 amino acids. The germline V gene has CDR1 SEHNR and CDR2 FQNEAQ (reference sequence). CDR3 residues: CASSLGSYQGSMNTEAFF. The DNA for the CDR3 is TGTGCCAGCAGCTTAGGATCGTATCAGGGATCCATGAACACTGAAGCTTTCTTT.

The V call is TRBV9, the J call TRBJ2-2; D is undetermined. The CDR3 contains 11 residues. Per the germline V gene, CDR1 is SGDLS and CDR2 is YYNGEE. Trimming shortened V by 3 bases and J by 8 bases, and 5 bases separated the two germline ends. The CDR3, as DNA: TGTGCCAGCAGCGAGAGAGGGGAGCTGTTTTTT. This encodes CASSERGELFF. Based on the CDR3 plus reference TRBV9 and TRBJ2-2, the full variable domain is DSGVTQTPKHLITATGQRVTLRCSPRSGDLSVYWYQQSLDQGLQFLIQYYNGEERAKGNILERFSAQQFPDLHSELNLSSLELGDSALYFCASSERGELFFGEGSRLTVL.

The J gene is TRBJ2-7, the V gene TRBV19; a possible D gene is TRBD1 (5 bases). Per the germline V gene, CDR1 is LNHDA and CDR2 is SQIVND (reference sequence). V shed 3 bases and J shed 2 bases, with 14 bases lying between them. The CDR3 sequence is 15 residues long. The CDR3 region is CASSISAGLTYEQYF. CDR3 nucleotides: TGTGCCAGTAGTATTTCTGCAGGGCTAACCTACGAGCAGTACTTC.

Remarks on this clone: The sample holds other DNA sequences that translate to the same CDR3. V usage is TRBV18 and J usage is TRBJ2-3, with 9 bases fitting TRBD2. Germline V gene sequence: CDR1 KGHSH, CDR2 LQKENI. CDR3 length equals 18 residues. Trimming removed 1 base from V and 0 bases from J; junction bases left unmatched: 8. The CDR3 spells CASSPLPRLAGSTDTQYF. CDR3 in DNA: TGTGCCAGCTCACCACTTCCCCGGCTAGCGGGGAGCACAGATACGCAGTATTTT.

The chain uses TRBV12-5 and TRBJ1-1, with D maybe TRBD1 (5 bases). The CDR3 extends over 12 amino acids. Germline CDR1 LGHNT, CDR2 FRNRAP. V lost 4 bases, J lost 5 bases, and 8 bases lay in between. CDR3 coding DNA: TGTGCTAGTGGTTGGGGACTGACTGAAGCTTTCTTT. It yields the protein CASGWGLTEAFF.

This chain connects TRBV28 to TRBJ1-1, with 8 bases that match TRBD1. V trimming: 7 bases; J trimming: 11 bases; junction bases outside the gene matches: 9. The CDR3 extends over 12 amino acids. Germline lookup yields CDR1 MDHEN and CDR2 SYDVKM. The chain's CDR3 is CASTQGAMRAFF. The CDR3 DNA reads TGTGCCAGCACGCAGGGGGCGATGCGCGCTTTCTTT.

To note about this clone: At one end the junction does not follow the germline gene, possibly because of a read error. CDR3 bases: TGTGCCTGGAGTGTACGGAGGTCGCTGCTCTTC. Its translation is CAWSVRRSLLF. V gene TRBV30 combines with J gene TRBJ2-1; the D gene is possibly TRBD2 (5 bases). From germline, CDR1 is GTSNPN and CDR2 SVGIG (reference sequence). CDR3 length: 11 residues.

V is TRBV7-9 and J is TRBJ1-1; a possible D gene is TRBD1 (5 bases). The CDR3 consists of 13 residues. With 6 bases removed from V and 11 bases from J, the gap between germline ends came to 19 bases. CDR1 is SEHNR, CDR2 FQNEAQ, per germline (reference sequence). The CDR3 DNA sequence: TGTGCCAGCAGTCCCCTGGGGGGGGATAGGGCTTTCTTT. Protein product: CASSPLGGDRAFF.

The table lists this clone with a count of one. V gene TRBV11-2 combines with J gene TRBJ1-2, with 10 nucleotides matching TRBD1. CDR1 and CDR2 (germline): SGHAT, FQNNGV. After removal of 6 bases from V and 6 bases from J, the junction contained 10 bases not matched to a gene. This CDR3 is 15 amino acids long. CDR3 DNA sequence: TGTGCCAGCAGTTACACGGGACAGGGGAGCGATGGCTACACCTTC. This codes for CASSYTGQGSDGYTF.

The genes are TRBV15 and TRBJ2-1; 16 positions agree with TRBD2. CDR3 length equals 15 residues. V was pared by 5 bases and J by 8 bases, with 3 bases of the junction left unmatched. Germline CDR1 is LNHNV and CDR2 is YYDKDF (reference sequence). CDR3 nucleotide sequence: TGTGCCACCAGCGGGGGACTAGCGGGAGGGGATGAGCAGTTCTTC. Translation: CATSGGLAGGDEQFF.

J is TRBJ1-2 and V is TRBV9; 9 bases fit TRBD1. Germline V gene lookup returns CDR1 SGDLS and CDR2 YYNGEE. V dropped 4 bases and J dropped 4; count of bases not matched to a gene: 17. There are 18 residues in the CDR3. CDR3 amino acids: CASSPGQGISGSGYGYTF. DNA of the CDR3: TGTGCCAGCAGCCCAGGACAGGGGATCTCGGGATCGGGCTATGGCTACACCTTC.

The chain combines TRBV5-1 with TRBJ1-1, with D maybe TRBD1 (6 bases). The CDR3 contains 15 residues. Per germline, CDR1 SGHRS and CDR2 YFSETQ. The V end was cut by 4 bases, the J end by 5 bases, with 18 bases between. The chain's CDR3 is CASSAVIGGFTEAFF. The CDR3, as DNA: TGCGCCAGCAGCGCAGTTATAGGGGGATTTACTGAAGCTTTCTTT.

DNA of the CDR3: TGCGCCAGCAGCGGATCAGGAGGGCCCTACGAGCAGTACTTC. The encoded protein is CASSGSGGPYEQYF. The V and J genes are TRBV5-1 and TRBJ2-7, with D maybe TRBD2 (6 bases). CDR1 and CDR2 (germline): SGHRS, YFSETQ. The CDR3 is 14 residues long. Trimming stripped 4 bases from V and 2 bases from J, with 13 bases between.

The rearrangement uses TRBV28 and TRBJ1-2; D may be TRBD1 (5 bases). The CDR3 contains 15 residues. V was trimmed by 7 bases and J by 4 bases, leaving 19 bases between them. Germline CDR1 reads MDHEN; CDR2 reads SYDVKM. This CDR3 reads CASIQTPVTAYGYTF. The DNA of the CDR3 is TGTGCCAGCATCCAAACCCCCGTGACAGCCTATGGCTACACCTTC.

A single count supports this clone. This sequence joins TRBV5-4 and TRBJ1-1; 7 nucleotides agree with TRBD1. Looked up from germline, CDR1 is SGHNT and CDR2 is YYREEE (reference sequence). This CDR3 is 12 amino acids long. Unmatched junction bases numbered 4, after V lost 4 bases and J lost 7 bases. Here the CDR3 reads CASSQRTGEAFF. As DNA, the CDR3 is TGTGCCAGCAGCCAACGGACAGGTGAAGCTTTCTTT. Supplemented by reference TRBV5-4 and TRBJ1-1, the full variable domain reads ETGVTQSPTHLIKTRGQQVTLRCSSQSGHNTVSWYQQALGQGPQFIFQYYREEENGRGNFPPRFSGLQFPNYSSELNVNALELDDSALYLCASSQRTGEAFFGQGTRLTVV.

V is TRBV10-3 and J is TRBJ2-2; TRBD1 matches at 7 bases. Germline V gives CDR1 ENHRY, CDR2 SYGVKD. The CDR3 sequence is 16 residues long. Losses at the gene ends were 3 bases for V and 5 bases for J; bases not matched to a gene: 9. The chain's CDR3 is CAISEPTGADTGELFF. For the CDR3, the DNA is TGTGCCATCAGTGAACCCACAGGGGCTGATACCGGGGAGCTGTTTTTT.

The chain couples TRBV6-5 to TRBJ2-5; D could derive from TRBD1 or TRBD2 (6 bases each). The CDR3 spans 15 residues. The V and J ends lost 3 bases and 5 bases respectively, with 16 bases between them. Germline loops: CDR1 MNHEY, CDR2 SVGAGI. The CDR3 bases are TGTGCCAGCAGTTATGAGGGGGGCCCCTCCGAGACCCAGTACTTC. Residues: CASSYEGGPSETQYF.

The V gene is TRBV9, the J gene TRBJ2-1, with D perhaps being TRBD1 or TRBD2 (6 bases each). This CDR3 spans 13 amino acids. Per germline, CDR1 SGDLS and CDR2 YYNGEE. With 0 bases removed from V and 16 bases from J, the gap between germline ends came to 17 bases. The CDR3 DNA is TGTGCCAGCAGCGTAGAGGGCGGGACACCGTTCTTCTTC. It yields the protein CASSVEGGTPFFF.